These T cell receptor beta chains were read from a single sample in a study of CDR3 diversity in severe acne. Via MiXCR, TCRdb re-called the PCR reads, giving one row per CDR3 protein. The table has roughly 100,000 distinct CDR3 sequences, around 53% seen once; the top ten hold 9.5% to 15%. The source material was blood. Receptors were obtained from a male donor with acne. Each CDR3 is given with its conserved first and last residue. A D gene is named only where the DNA matches it firmly. The size field is filled for only some rows; it gives once, few, many or a size class.

clone_size j_call v_call cdr3_length d_call cdr3_nt cdr3_aa
. TRBJ2-5 TRBV20-1 13 TRBD1 TGCGGTGCCGGGGACAGGGGGCAAGGGACCCAGTACTTC CGAGDRGQGTQYF
few TRBJ2-7 TRBV25-1 14 . TGTGCCAGCAGTGAACGGAATAATGGCTACGAGCAGTACTTC CASSERNNGYEQYF
few TRBJ1-1 TRBV6-5 17 . TGTGCCAGCAGTTACGGGCCAACTTATCTTAGCAACACTGAAGCTTTCTTT CASSYGPTYLSNTEAFF
. TRBJ2-6 TRBV25-1 16 . TGTGCCAGCAGTGGGGCGACAGGCTCTGGGGCCAACGTCCTGACTTTC CASSGATGSGANVLTF
. TRBJ2-7 TRBV2 16 TRBD2 TGTGCCAGCAGTGAACTGACTAGCGATAGCTCCTACGAGCAGTACTTC CASSELTSDSSYEQYF
. TRBJ1-1 TRBV28 13 . TGTGCCAGCAGTTTACTCAGGACTCCTGAGGCTTTCTTT CASSLLRTPEAFF
. TRBJ2-2 TRBV11-1 17 TRBD2 TGTGCCAGCAGCCCCCAGACTAGCGGGAGGAACACCGGGGAGCTGTTTTTT CASSPQTSGRNTGELFF
. TRBJ2-6 TRBV10-3 17 TRBD1 TGTGCCATCAGTGGACAGGGACCCCTCTCTGGGGCCAACGTCCTGACTTTC CAISGQGPLSGANVLTF
many TRBJ2-1 TRBV15 22 . TGTGCCACCAGCAGGGACCTAGTCGCCGACACACACCAGCGCGGAGCCTACAATGAGCAGTTCTTC CATSRDLVADTHQRGAYNEQFF
. TRBJ2-7 TRBV15 14 TRBD2 TGTGCCACCAGCAGAGAAGGACTAGCGGGTGAGCAGTACTTC CATSREGLAGEQYF
. TRBJ2-5 TRBV3-2 15 . TGTGCCAGGAGACTTGGGACTAGCGTTCAAGAGACCCAGTACTTC CARRLGTSVQETQYF
many TRBJ2-7 TRBV7-9 14 . TGTGCCAGCAGCCACGGAGGGTCTCCCTACGAGCAGTACTTC CASSHGGSPYEQYF
. TRBJ2-5 TRBV7-2 14 TRBD1 TGTGCCAGTACGAGGGGACAGGGAAGAGAGACCCAGTACTTC CASTRGQGRETQYF
. TRBJ2-2 TRBV4-3 17 TRBD2 TGCGCCAGCAGCCAAGGACTAGCGGGAGAGAACACCGGGGAGCTGTTTTTT CASSQGLAGENTGELFF
few TRBJ1-5 TRBV4-1 16 TRBD1 TGCGCCAGCAGCCAACTTATAGGGACAGGCAATCAGCCCCAGCATTTT CASSQLIGTGNQPQHF
many TRBJ2-3 TRBV15 15 . TGTGCCACCAGCAGAGATGTAAGGAACACAGATACGCAGTATTTT CATSRDVRNTDTQYF
. TRBJ2-3 TRBV4-2 14 . TGTGCCAGCAGCCAAGGGGGTCGGGCAGATACGCAGTATTTT CASSQGGRADTQYF
. TRBJ1-5 TRBV25-1 15 TRBD1 TGTGCCAGCAGCCTGGACAGGGCAGGCTCTCAGCCCCAGCATTTT CASSLDRAGSQPQHF